A single sample gave rise to the 15 T cell receptor beta chains below, sequenced in a study of shared clonotypes between healthy human individuals. Libraries were prepared by immunoSEQ multiplex PCR; TCRdb keeps only in-frame clonotypes and omits some of them. Of roughly 2.5 million clones in the sample, approximately 92% were seen once. The material sequenced was naive CD4+ T cells sorted from blood. The sample's subset: CD45RA+ positively selected. Receptor source: a man in his late teens or twenties in good health.

V is TRBV5-6 and J is TRBJ1-6, with D unclear. The CDR3 sequence is 15 residues long. V shed 3 bases and J shed 7 bases, with 14 bases lying between them. Looked up from germline, CDR1 is SGHDT and CDR2 is YYEEEE. CDR3 residues: CASSSRVSRNSPLHF. The DNA for the CDR3 is TGTGCCAGCAGCTCCCGGGTCTCGCGGAATTCACCCCTCCACTTT.

The CDR3 DNA reads TGTGCCAGCAGCCTACTAGCGGACCTAAACAATGAGCAGTTCTTC. Amino acids: CASSLLADLNNEQFF. The V gene is TRBV6-6, the J gene TRBJ2-1; 8 bases are a match to TRBD2. V dropped 6 bases and J dropped 5; count of bases not matched to a gene: 9. The CDR3 extends over 15 amino acids. Germline V gene sequence: CDR1 MNHNY, CDR2 SVGAGI (reference sequence).

This chain links TRBV7-9 with TRBJ1-1; TRBD1 might be the D (6 bases). V lost 5 bases, J lost 6 bases, and 16 bases lay in between. The germline CDR1 and CDR2 sequences are SEHNR and FQNEAQ (reference sequence). CDR3 length: 14 residues. CDR3 DNA: TGTGCCAGCAGCCTGGAGGGGGGGCGAGCTGAAGCTTTCTTT. Encoded protein: CASSLEGGRAEAFF.

The rearrangement links TRBV6-5 to TRBJ2-7, with 8 bases identical to TRBD2. Germline V lookup: CDR1 MNHEY, CDR2 SVGAGI. The CDR3 has 16 amino acids. Unmatched junction bases numbered 4, after V lost 0 bases and J lost 0 bases. CDR3 sequence: CASSYSGGVSSYEQYF. The CDR3 region has the DNA TGTGCCAGCAGTTACTCCGGGGGGGTGAGCTCCTACGAGCAGTACTTC.

The chain is built from TRBV18 and TRBJ1-6, with D uncertain. The CDR3 is made up of 16 amino acids. Trimming pared 2 bases from V and 2 bases from J, leaving 10 bases between. Germline values: CDR1 KGHSH, CDR2 LQKENI. Here the CDR3 DNA reads TGTGCCAGCTCACCATTGCAGAATACCTATAATTCACCCCTCCACTTT. Amino acids: CASSPLQNTYNSPLHF.

This chain joins TRBV7-9 and TRBJ1-2; 7 bases are shared with TRBD1. Germline lookup yields CDR1 SEHNR and CDR2 FQNEAQ (reference sequence). V lost 2 bases, J lost 5 bases, and 2 bases stayed unmatched. The CDR3 length is 13 residues. CDR3 sequence reads: CASSLQQGYGYTF. CDR3 coding DNA: TGTGCCAGCAGCTTACAACAGGGGTATGGCTACACCTTC.

This chain links TRBV6-1 with TRBJ2-7, with 8 positions matching TRBD2. V gave up 7 bases and J gave up 2 bases; unmatched junction bases: 7. The CDR3 has 14 amino acids. Germline V lookup: CDR1 MNHNS, CDR2 SASEGT. The CDR3 is CASIGTSGPYEQYF. The CDR3 DNA follows: TGTGCCAGCATAGGAACTAGCGGACCCTACGAGCAGTACTTC.

This chain joins TRBV5-1 and TRBJ2-3; 9 bases agree with TRBD2. The length of the CDR3 is 16 residues. Germline trimming cut 5 bases from V and 6 bases from J; bases unmatched to any gene: 13. Germline CDR1 and CDR2: SGHRS and YFSETQ. CDR3 bases: TGCGCCAGCAGTTCCGAGGGCGGGAGGGCCGGGGATACGCAGTATTTT. It codes for CASSSEGGRAGDTQYF.

This clone has more than one count but fewer than ten. DNA for the CDR3: TGTGCCAGCAGCAATAGCGGGGGGGCCACGGAGACCCAGTACTTC. Translating gives CASSNSGGATETQYF. The rearrangement joins TRBV2 to TRBJ2-5; 11 bases fit TRBD2. V shed 6 bases and J 5 bases; nucleotides not matched to a gene: 8. This CDR3 has 15 amino acids. Germline-derived CDR1 and CDR2 are SNHLY and FYNNEI.

The genes are TRBV19 and TRBJ2-1; D is perhaps TRBD2 (6 bases). The CDR3 is 14 amino acids. V was clipped by 10 bases and J by 0 bases, with 13 bases between them. Germline values: CDR1 LNHDA, CDR2 SQIVND (reference sequence). CDR3 protein: CATTGVYSYNEQFF. The CDR3 region has the DNA TGTGCCACTACGGGGGTTTACTCCTACAATGAGCAGTTCTTC.

V gene TRBV7-2 combines with J gene TRBJ1-6; the match to TRBD1 covers 7 bases. The CDR3 is 14 amino acids. Trimming took 4 bases from V and 12 from J; bases not matched to a gene: 9. Per the germline V gene, CDR1 is SGHTA and CDR2 is FQGNSA. In DNA form, the CDR3 reads TGTGCCAGCAGCTCCCGACAGGGAATATTACCCCTCCACTTT. Translating it yields CASSSRQGILPLHF.

This rearrangement joins TRBV12-2 to TRBJ2-7; the listed D gene, TRBD2, was not tested against the DNA. TRBV12-2 constitutes a pseudogene. The CDR3 sequence is 17 residues long. As DNA, the CDR3 is TGTGCAAGTCGCTTAGCAGGGACTACCCCGACCGGTTACGAGCAGTACTTC. Translation gives CASRLAGTTPTGYEQYF.

A remark on this clone: Other nucleotide sequences in the sample specify the same CDR3. The chain employs TRBV18 and TRBJ2-3, with 15 nucleotides matching TRBD2. CDR3 size: 18 residues. The V gene's germline CDR1 is KGHSH and CDR2 LQKENI. Losses at the gene ends were 6 bases for V and 2 bases for J; bases not matched to a gene: 9. CDR3 in DNA: TGTGCCAGCTCCCCCCCGGGACTAGCGGGAGGTTCCACAGATACGCAGTATTTT. Amino acid sequence: CASSPPGLAGGSTDTQYF.

The V call is TRBV7-2, the J call TRBJ2-7, with 10 bases lining up with TRBD1. This CDR3 region has 15 residues. The germline V gene encodes CDR1 SGHTA and CDR2 FQGNSA. Unmatched junction bases numbered 7, after V lost 5 bases and J lost 3 bases. The CDR3 sequence: CASSHRDRGFYEQYF. Written as DNA, the CDR3 is TGTGCCAGCAGCCACCGGGACAGGGGCTTCTACGAGCAGTACTTC.

This clone was observed a single time. The chain employs TRBV28 and TRBJ1-3, with TRBD1 as a possible D gene (6 bases). Looked up from germline, CDR1 is MDHEN and CDR2 is SYDVKM. V was cut by 6 bases and J by 0 bases, with 12 bases left in between. The CDR3 contains 15 residues. The CDR3 DNA is TGTGCCAGCAGAGGGGGAACAGTCTCTGGAAACACCATATATTTT. It is translated as CASRGGTVSGNTIYF.